By its share, the clone carrying this TCR beta chain is medium-sized. This sample's treatment: randomized to nivolumab then ipilimumab (arm A) or the reverse (arm B). The data stem from a study of sequential checkpoint blockade in melanoma. For the study at large: First-line arms were nivolumab then ipilimumab, or the reverse, randomized 1:1. Roughly 20 patients had tumor biopsies before treatment and at week 13.

With 3 bases clipped from V and 8 bases from J, the junction kept 12 bases outside the gene matches. This CDR3 contains 15 residues. Germline V CDR1 and CDR2: MGHRA, YSYEKL. The data were produced by immunoSEQ multiplex PCR, yet TCRdb's version contains in-frame clones alone and is incomplete. The repertoire holds 2,500 to 3,500 clones, 20% to 30% seen once, with around 10% in the top ten. The chain has TRBV4-1 and TRBJ1-2; 7 positions agree with TRBD1. The sequencing used tumor tissue (inferred from file names), collected from a patient given nivolumab and ipilimumab in sequence. This clonotype was sampled from a human donor with melanoma. CDR3 DNA sequence: TGCGCCAGCAGCCACGGACAGGCCGGTCTGGGCGGCTACACCTTC. This gives the protein CASSHGQAGLGGYTF.